The subject of this entry is one T cell receptor beta chain. Assay: immunoSEQ multiplex PCR; the TCRdb copy retains only in-frame clones and omits some. The sample consists of about 40,000 clones, 81% of them appearing once. This sample is drawn from a study of STAT5B mutations in CD4+ large granular lymphocyte leukemia. The CDR3 runs to 16 residues. Germline values: CDR1 GTSNPN, CDR2 SVGIG (reference sequence). After removal of 5 bases from V and 4 bases from J, the junction contained 11 bases not matched to a gene. The chain uses TRBV30 and TRBJ1-2, with 12 bases matching TRBD1. Input material: CD4+ T cells from blood buffy coats. This clonotype was sampled from a human donor in good health. CDR3 protein: CAWGRDRGRVRYGYTF. The CDR3, as DNA: TGTGCCTGGGGCCGGGACAGGGGGCGTGTACGCTATGGCTACACCTTC.